Each of the 16 T cell receptor beta chains below was sequenced from the same sample in a study of blood T cell repertoires in COVID-19. The protocol was immunoSEQ multiplex PCR, while the TCRdb copy is restricted to in-frame clones and leaves out a portion. The repertoire holds about 200,000 clones, with around 84% as singletons. The sample was peripheral blood. All receptors derive from a man aged 55 to 70 with acute or convalescent COVID-19.

This clone was detected a few times. J is TRBJ1-1 and V is TRBV2; 7 nucleotides match TRBD1. Per the germline V gene, CDR1 is SNHLY and CDR2 is FYNNEI. CDR3 length: 13 amino acids. Germline trimming cut 6 bases from V and 4 bases from J; bases unmatched to any gene: 5. CDR3 protein: CASSVTGITEAFF. DNA for the CDR3: TGTGCCAGCAGCGTGACAGGGATCACTGAAGCTTTCTTT.

This clone was found a few times. This chain uses TRBV5-4 with TRBJ1-3; TRBD1 is a possible D gene (5 bases). The germline V gene has CDR1 SGHNT and CDR2 YYREEE (reference sequence). This CDR3 spans 14 amino acids. V lost 0 bases and J lost 4, with 8 bases in between. CDR3 bases: TGTGCCAGCAGCTTGGGACAGTCCGGAAACACCATATATTTT. It translates to CASSLGQSGNTIYF.

This chain connects TRBV7-2 to TRBJ2-2, with 7 bases fitting TRBD1. The CDR3 sequence is 16 residues long. Germline V gives CDR1 SGHTA, CDR2 FQGNSA. V shed 6 bases, J shed 4 bases, and the junction held 11 bases outside the gene matches. The CDR3, as DNA: TGTGCCAGCAGTCCCGGCCCCGCAGGGGGCACCGGGGAGCTGTTTTTT. Translated: CASSPGPAGGTGELFF. The full variable domain, rest sourced from reference TRBV7-2 and TRBJ2-2, is GAGVSQSPSNKVTEKGKDVELRCDPISGHTALYWYRQSLGQGLEFLIYFQGNSAPDKSGLPSDRFSAERTGGSVSTLTIQRTQQEDSAVYLCASSPGPAGGTGELFFGEGSRLTVL.

CDR3 in DNA: TGTGCCAGCAGTTACTCCCCCGGGACAGGGGGCTTGGACACCTTC. Its protein is CASSYSPGTGGLDTF. The chain is built from TRBV6-2 or TRBV6-3 and TRBJ1-2; 12 bases map to TRBD1. The CDR3 is made up of 15 amino acids. The germline V gene encodes CDR1 MNHEY and CDR2 SVGEGT. Losses at the gene ends were 0 bases for V and 12 bases for J; bases not matched to a gene: 8.

The chain recombines TRBV19 with TRBJ1-6; 7 nucleotides line up with TRBD1. With 5 bases clipped from V and 9 bases from J, the junction kept 10 bases outside the gene matches. CDR3 size: 15 residues. Germline CDR1 LNHDA, CDR2 SQIVND (reference sequence). The CDR3 DNA is TGTGCCAGTAGTCCCCCCGACAGGGTGGGTTCACCCCTCCACTTT. It is translated as CASSPPDRVGSPLHF.

This clone was found once. The chain carries TRBV6-5 and TRBJ2-2; 10 bases are shared with TRBD1. V dropped 6 bases and J dropped 5; count of bases not matched to a gene: 6. This CDR3 comprises 15 residues. The germline CDR1 and CDR2 sequences are MNHEY and SVGAGI. The CDR3 loop is CASRGDRGRTGELFF. The CDR3 DNA reads as TGTGCCAGCAGGGGTGACAGGGGGCGGACCGGGGAGCTGTTTTTT.

V gene TRBV9 combines with J gene TRBJ2-2; possible D gene TRBD2, 6 bases. CDR3 length: 14 amino acids. CDR1 and CDR2 from the germline V gene are SGDLS and YYNGEE. Trimming took 9 bases from V and 2 from J, leaving 14 bases between them. CDR3 bases: TGTGCCACCACGACTAGTCCAAACACCGGGGAGCTGTTTTTT. Amino acids: CATTTSPNTGELFF.

This clone was observed a few times. This sequence joins TRBV18 and TRBJ2-5; 9 bases match TRBD2. CDR1 and CDR2 (germline): KGHSH, LQKENI. This CDR3 has 16 amino acids. Trimming removed 2 bases from V and 1 base from J; junction bases left unmatched: 5. Here the CDR3 reads CASSPGRAGGQETQYF. The CDR3 DNA reads as TGTGCCAGCTCACCAGGACGAGCGGGGGGCCAAGAGACCCAGTACTTC.

The DNA for the CDR3 is TGTGCCAGTAGTTCCGGTCCAGGGGGGTCCTACGAGCAGTACTTC. Amino acids: CASSSGPGGSYEQYF. V usage is TRBV19 and J usage is TRBJ2-7; the D gene is possibly TRBD1 (7 bases). Germline values: CDR1 LNHDA, CDR2 SQIVND (reference sequence). Trimming took 5 bases from V and 1 from J, leaving 15 bases between them. The CDR3 is 15 residues long.

The CDR3 is CASSSPGGGEKLFF. CDR3 DNA sequence: TGCGCCAGCAGCTCCCCGGGCGGGGGTGAAAAACTGTTTTTT. This rearrangement joins TRBV5-1 to TRBJ1-4, with D perhaps matching TRBD1 (5 bases). V lost 3 bases to trimming and J lost 7 bases, with 13 bases between them. Germline assignment: CDR1 SGHRS and CDR2 YFSETQ. The CDR3 length is 14 residues.

The V gene is TRBV5-1, the J gene TRBJ2-1; D perhaps matches TRBD1 (6 bases). The germline gives CDR1 SGHRS, CDR2 YFSETQ. Trimming pared 0 bases from V and 3 bases from J, leaving 10 bases between. This CDR3 spans 15 amino acids. CDR3 region: CASSLARQDYNEQFF. CDR3 in DNA: TGCGCCAGCAGCTTGGCCAGACAGGACTACAATGAGCAGTTCTTC.

This chain connects TRBV5-6 to TRBJ1-2; D remains ambiguous. The CDR3 covers 15 residues. V was shortened by 4 bases and J by 0 bases, with 13 bases between the two germline ends. Looked up from germline, CDR1 is SGHDT and CDR2 is YYEEEE. In DNA, the CDR3 is TGTGCCAGCAGCCCCTCCGGGTTAACTAACTATGGCTACACCTTC. This gives the protein CASSPSGLTNYGYTF. Combining the CDR3 with reference TRBV5-6 and TRBJ1-2 gives the whole variable domain DAGVTQSPTHLIKTRGQQVTLRCSPKSGHDTVSWYQQALGQGPQFIFQYYEEEERQRGNFPDRFSGHQFPNYSSELNVNALLLGDSALYLCASSPSGLTNYGYTFGSGTRLTVV.

V usage is TRBV29-1 and J usage is TRBJ1-2; D unclear. The CDR3 length is 14 residues. Germline CDR1 is SQVTM and CDR2 is ANQGSEA. The V gene lost 1 base and the J gene lost 2 bases, with 11 bases spanning the gap. In DNA form, the CDR3 reads TGCAGCGTTGAAGTCCCTGCGGAGAACTATGGCTACACCTTC. Translation gives CSVEVPAENYGYTF.

The chain couples TRBV7-6 to TRBJ2-7; TRBD1 matches 8 bases. Germline values: CDR1 SGHVS, CDR2 FNYEAQ. Germline trimming cut 7 bases from V and 3 bases from J; bases unmatched to any gene: 14. The length of the CDR3 is 16 residues. CDR3 in DNA: TGTGCCAGCACAACGCCGGGGCGGACAGGGAACTACGAGCAGTACTTC. It encodes CASTTPGRTGNYEQYF.

The chain has TRBV5-1 and TRBJ1-2; TRBD1 is a possible D gene (6 bases). CDR1 is SGHRS and CDR2 is YFSETQ in the germline V gene. This CDR3 contains 17 residues. V gave up 0 bases and J gave up 5 bases, with 20 bases separating them. The CDR3 DNA reads TGCGCCAGCAGCTTGGCCGGGACACCAACTCCCCTTTATGGCTACACCTTC. Translating gives CASSLAGTPTPLYGYTF. The variable domain in full, with the rest retrieved from reference TRBV5-1 and TRBJ1-2, is KAGVTQTPRYLIKTRGQQVTLSCSPISGHRSVSWYQQTPGQGLQFLFEYFSETQRNKGNFPGRFSGRQFSNSRSEMNVSTLELGDSALYLCASSLAGTPTPLYGYTFGSGTRLTVV.

V gene TRBV12-3 or TRBV12-4 combines with J gene TRBJ1-1; unclear D gene. This CDR3 contains 13 residues. Trimming left V 5 bases short and J 2 bases short, with 9 bases between. The CDR3, as DNA: TGTGCCAGCAGTACTCTGACAAACACTGAAGCTTTCTTT. This gives the protein CASSTLTNTEAFF.